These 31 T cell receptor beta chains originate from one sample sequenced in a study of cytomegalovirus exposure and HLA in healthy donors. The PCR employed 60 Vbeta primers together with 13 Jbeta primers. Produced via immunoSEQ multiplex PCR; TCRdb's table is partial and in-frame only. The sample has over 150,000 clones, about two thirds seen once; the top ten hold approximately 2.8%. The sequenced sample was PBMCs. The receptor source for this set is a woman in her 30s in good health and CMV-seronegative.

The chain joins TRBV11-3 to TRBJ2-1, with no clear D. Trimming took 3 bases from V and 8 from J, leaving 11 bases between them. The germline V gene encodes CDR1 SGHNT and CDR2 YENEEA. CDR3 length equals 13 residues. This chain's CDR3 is CASSFIGADEQFF. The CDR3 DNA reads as TGTGCCAGCAGCTTTATCGGTGCGGATGAGCAGTTCTTC.

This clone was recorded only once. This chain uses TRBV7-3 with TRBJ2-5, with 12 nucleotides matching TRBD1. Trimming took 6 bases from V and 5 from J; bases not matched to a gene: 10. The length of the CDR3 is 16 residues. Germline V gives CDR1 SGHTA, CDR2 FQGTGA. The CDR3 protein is CASRSTGTGGRETQYF. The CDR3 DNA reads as TGTGCCAGCAGGTCGACCGGGACAGGGGGCAGGGAGACCCAGTACTTC. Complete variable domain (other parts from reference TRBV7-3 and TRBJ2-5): GAGVSQTPSNKVTEKGKYVELRCDPISGHTALYWYRQSLGQGPEFLIYFQGTGAADDSGLPNDRFFAVRPEGSVSTLKIQRTERGDSAVYLCASRSTGTGGRETQYFGPGTRLLVL.

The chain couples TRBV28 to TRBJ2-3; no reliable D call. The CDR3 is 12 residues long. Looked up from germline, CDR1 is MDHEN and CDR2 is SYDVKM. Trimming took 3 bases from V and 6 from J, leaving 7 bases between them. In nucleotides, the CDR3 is TGTGCCAGCAGTTTCATAACTGATACGCAGTATTTT. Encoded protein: CASSFITDTQYF.

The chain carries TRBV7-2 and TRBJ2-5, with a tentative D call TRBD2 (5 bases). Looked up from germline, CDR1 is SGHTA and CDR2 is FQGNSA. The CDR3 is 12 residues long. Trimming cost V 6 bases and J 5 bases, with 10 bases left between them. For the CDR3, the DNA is TGTGCCAGCAGTATACTAGGGGAGACCCAGTACTTC. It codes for CASSILGETQYF.

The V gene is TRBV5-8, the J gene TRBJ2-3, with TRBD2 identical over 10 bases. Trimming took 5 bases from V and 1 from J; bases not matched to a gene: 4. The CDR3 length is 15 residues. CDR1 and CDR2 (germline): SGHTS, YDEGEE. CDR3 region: CASRAGTSGTDTQYF. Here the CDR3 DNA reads TGTGCCAGCAGAGCCGGGACTAGCGGCACAGATACGCAGTATTTT. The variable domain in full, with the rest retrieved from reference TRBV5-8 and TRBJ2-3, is EAGVTQSPTHLIKTRGQQATLRCSPISGHTSVYWYQQALGLGLQFLLWYDEGEERNRGNFPPRFSGRQFPNYSSELNVNALELEDSALYLCASRAGTSGTDTQYFGPGTRLTVL.

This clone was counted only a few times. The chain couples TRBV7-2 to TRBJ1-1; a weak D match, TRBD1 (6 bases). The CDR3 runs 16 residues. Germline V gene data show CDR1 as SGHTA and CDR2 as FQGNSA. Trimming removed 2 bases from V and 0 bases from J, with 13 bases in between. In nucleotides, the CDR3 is TGTGCCAGCAGCTTAATTGTAGGGGGAGTGAACACTGAAGCTTTCTTT. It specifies CASSLIVGGVNTEAFF.

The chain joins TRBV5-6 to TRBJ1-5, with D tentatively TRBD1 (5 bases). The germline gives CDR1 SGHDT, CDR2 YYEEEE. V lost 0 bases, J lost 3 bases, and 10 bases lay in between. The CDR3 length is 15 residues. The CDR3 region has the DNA TGTGCCAGCAGCTTGGGGGGGAGGAACAATCAGCCCCAGCATTTT. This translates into CASSLGGRNNQPQHF.

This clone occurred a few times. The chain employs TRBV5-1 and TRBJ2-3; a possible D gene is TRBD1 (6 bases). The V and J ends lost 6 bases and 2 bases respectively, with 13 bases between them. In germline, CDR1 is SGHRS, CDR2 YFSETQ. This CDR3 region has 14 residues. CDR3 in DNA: TGCGCCAGCAAGGCTAGGGGGATCACAGATACGCAGTATTTT. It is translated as CASKARGITDTQYF.

The CDR3 protein is CASSKLLAGDPGSYNEQFF. The CDR3 DNA reads TGTGCCAGCAGCAAACTACTAGCGGGAGACCCGGGCTCCTACAATGAGCAGTTCTTC. The chain couples TRBV5-6 to TRBJ2-1; 11 positions agree with TRBD2. Losses at the gene ends were 4 bases for V and 0 bases for J; bases not matched to a gene: 12. The CDR3 extends over 19 amino acids. Germline CDR1 and CDR2: SGHDT and YYEEEE.

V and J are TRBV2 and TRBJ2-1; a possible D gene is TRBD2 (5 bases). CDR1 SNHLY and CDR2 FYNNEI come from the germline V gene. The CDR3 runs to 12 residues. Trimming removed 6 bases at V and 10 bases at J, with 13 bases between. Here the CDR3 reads CASSVTRREQFF. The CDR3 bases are TGTGCCAGCAGCGTTACCCGGAGGGAGCAGTTCTTC. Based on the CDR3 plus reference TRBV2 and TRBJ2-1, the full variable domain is EPEVTQTPSHQVTQMGQEVILRCVPISNHLYFYWYRQILGQKVEFLVSFYNNEISEKSEIFDDQFSVERPDGSNFTLKIRSTKLEDSAMYFCASSVTRREQFFGPGTRLTVL.

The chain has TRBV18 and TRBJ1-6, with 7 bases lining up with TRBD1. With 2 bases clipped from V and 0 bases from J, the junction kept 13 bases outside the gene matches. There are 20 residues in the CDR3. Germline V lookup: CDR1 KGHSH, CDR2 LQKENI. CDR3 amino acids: CASSPTRTGRTSSYNSPLHF. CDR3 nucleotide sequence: TGTGCCAGCTCACCAACCCGGACAGGTAGAACGAGCTCCTATAATTCACCCCTCCACTTT.

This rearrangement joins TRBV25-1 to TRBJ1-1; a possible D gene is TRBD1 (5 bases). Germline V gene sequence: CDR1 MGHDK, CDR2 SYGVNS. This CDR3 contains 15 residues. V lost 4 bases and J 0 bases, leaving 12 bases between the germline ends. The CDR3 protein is CASSGRGVMNTEAFF. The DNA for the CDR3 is TGTGCCAGCAGTGGCCGGGGGGTCATGAACACTGAAGCTTTCTTT.

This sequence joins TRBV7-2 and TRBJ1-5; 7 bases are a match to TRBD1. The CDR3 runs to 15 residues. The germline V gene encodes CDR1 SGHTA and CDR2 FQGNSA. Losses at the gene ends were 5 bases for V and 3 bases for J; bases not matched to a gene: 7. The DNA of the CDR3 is TGTGCCAGCAGCGGACGGACAGGTAACAATCAGCCCCAGCATTTT. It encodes CASSGRTGNNQPQHF.

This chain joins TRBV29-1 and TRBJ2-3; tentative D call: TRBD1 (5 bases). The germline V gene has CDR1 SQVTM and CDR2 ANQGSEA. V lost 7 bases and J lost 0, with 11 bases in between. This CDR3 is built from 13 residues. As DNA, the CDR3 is TGCAGCGGTTACGGACAAAGCACAGATACGCAGTATTTT. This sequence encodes CSGYGQSTDTQYF.

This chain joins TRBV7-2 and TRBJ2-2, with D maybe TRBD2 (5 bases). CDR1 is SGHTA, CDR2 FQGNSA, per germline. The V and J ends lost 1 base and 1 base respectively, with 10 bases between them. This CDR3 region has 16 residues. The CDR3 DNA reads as TGTGCCAGCAGCTTAGTGAGGGTAATGAACACCGGGGAGCTGTTTTTT. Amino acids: CASSLVRVMNTGELFF.

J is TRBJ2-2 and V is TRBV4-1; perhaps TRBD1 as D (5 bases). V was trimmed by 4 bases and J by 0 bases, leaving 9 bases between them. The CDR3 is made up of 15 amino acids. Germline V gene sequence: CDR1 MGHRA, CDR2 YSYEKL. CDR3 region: CASSPTVSNTGELFF. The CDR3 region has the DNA TGCGCCAGCAGCCCGACAGTCTCGAACACCGGGGAGCTGTTTTTT.

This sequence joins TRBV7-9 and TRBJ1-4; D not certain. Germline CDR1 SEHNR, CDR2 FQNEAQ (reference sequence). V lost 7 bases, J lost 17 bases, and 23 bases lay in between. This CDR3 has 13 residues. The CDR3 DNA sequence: TGTGCCAGCACTAGAGTGGAGGGAAGGGTTGGATTTTTT. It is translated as CASTRVEGRVGFF.

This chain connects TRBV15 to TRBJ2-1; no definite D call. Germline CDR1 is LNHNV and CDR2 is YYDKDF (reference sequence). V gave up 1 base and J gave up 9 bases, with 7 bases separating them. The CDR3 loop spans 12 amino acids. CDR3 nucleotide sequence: TGTGCCACCAGCAGAGCCGTGTCTGAGCAGTTCTTC. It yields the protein CATSRAVSEQFF.

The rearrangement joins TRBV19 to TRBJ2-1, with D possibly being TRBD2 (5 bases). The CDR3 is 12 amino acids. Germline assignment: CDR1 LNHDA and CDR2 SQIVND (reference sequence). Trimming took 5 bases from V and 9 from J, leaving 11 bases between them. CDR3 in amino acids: CASSLRDSEQFF. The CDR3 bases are TGTGCCAGTAGTTTACGGGATTCTGAGCAGTTCTTC.

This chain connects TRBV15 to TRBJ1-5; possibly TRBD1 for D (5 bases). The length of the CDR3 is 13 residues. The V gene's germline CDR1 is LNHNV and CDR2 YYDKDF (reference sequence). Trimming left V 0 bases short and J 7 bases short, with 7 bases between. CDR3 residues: CATSRERGQPQHF. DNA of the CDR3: TGTGCCACCAGCAGAGAACGGGGGCAGCCCCAGCATTTT.

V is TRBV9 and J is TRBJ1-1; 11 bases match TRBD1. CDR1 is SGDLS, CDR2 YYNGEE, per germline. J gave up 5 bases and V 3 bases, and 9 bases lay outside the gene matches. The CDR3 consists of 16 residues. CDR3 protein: CASSASGTGGRTEAFF. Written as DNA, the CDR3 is TGTGCCAGCAGCGCATCCGGGACAGGGGGGAGGACTGAAGCTTTCTTT. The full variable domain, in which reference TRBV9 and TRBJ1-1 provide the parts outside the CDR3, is DSGVTQTPKHLITATGQRVTLRCSPRSGDLSVYWYQQSLDQGLQFLIQYYNGEERAKGNILERFSAQQFPDLHSELNLSSLELGDSALYFCASSASGTGGRTEAFFGQGTRLTVV.

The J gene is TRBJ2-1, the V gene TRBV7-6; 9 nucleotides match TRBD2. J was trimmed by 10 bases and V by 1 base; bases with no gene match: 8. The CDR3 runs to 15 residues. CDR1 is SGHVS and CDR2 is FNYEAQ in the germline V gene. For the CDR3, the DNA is TGTGCCAGCAGCTTAGACAGCGGGGGGCAAATGGAGCAGTTCTTC. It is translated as CASSLDSGGQMEQFF.

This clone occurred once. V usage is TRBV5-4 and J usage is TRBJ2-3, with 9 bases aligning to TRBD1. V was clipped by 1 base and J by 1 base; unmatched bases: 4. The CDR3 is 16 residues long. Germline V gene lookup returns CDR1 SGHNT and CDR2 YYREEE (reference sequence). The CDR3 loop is CASSLKQGAGTDTQYF. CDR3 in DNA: TGTGCCAGCAGCTTGAAACAGGGGGCCGGCACAGATACGCAGTATTTT.

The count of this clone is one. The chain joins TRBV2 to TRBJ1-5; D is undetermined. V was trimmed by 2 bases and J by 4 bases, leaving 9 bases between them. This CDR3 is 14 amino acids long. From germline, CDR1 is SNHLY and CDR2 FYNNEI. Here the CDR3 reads CASSETSENQPQHF. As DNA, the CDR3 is TGTGCCAGCAGTGAAACCTCAGAAAATCAGCCCCAGCATTTT.

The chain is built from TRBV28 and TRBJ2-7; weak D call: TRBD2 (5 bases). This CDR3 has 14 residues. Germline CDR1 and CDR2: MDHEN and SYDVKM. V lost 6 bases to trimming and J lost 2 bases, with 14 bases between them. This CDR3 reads CASSPMGSPYEQYF. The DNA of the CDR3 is TGTGCCAGCAGCCCAATGGGGAGTCCCTACGAGCAGTACTTC.

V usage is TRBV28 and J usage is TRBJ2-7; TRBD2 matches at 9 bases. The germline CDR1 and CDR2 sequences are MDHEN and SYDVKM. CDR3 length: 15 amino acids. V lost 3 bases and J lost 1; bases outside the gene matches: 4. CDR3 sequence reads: CASSFRGRGSYEQYF. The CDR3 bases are TGTGCCAGCAGTTTCCGCGGGAGGGGGTCCTACGAGCAGTACTTC.

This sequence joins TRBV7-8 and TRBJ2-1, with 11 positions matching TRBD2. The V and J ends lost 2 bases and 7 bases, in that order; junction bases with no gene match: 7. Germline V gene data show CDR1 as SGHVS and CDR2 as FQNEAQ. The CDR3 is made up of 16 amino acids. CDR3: CASSLPLAGGRNEQFF. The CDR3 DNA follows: TGTGCCAGCAGCTTACCCCTAGCGGGAGGAAGGAATGAGCAGTTCTTC.

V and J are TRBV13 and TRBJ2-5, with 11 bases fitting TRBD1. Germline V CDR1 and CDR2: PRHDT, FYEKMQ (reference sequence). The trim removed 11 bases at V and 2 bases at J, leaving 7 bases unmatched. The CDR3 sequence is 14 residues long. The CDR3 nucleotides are TGTGCCTCGAGGGGGACAGGGGGACAAGAGACCCAGTACTTC. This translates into CASRGTGGQETQYF.

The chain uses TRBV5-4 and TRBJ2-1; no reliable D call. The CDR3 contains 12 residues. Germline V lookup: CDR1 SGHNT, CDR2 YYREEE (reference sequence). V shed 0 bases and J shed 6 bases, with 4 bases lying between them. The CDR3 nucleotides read TGTGCCAGCAGCTTGGTTAGCAATGAGCAGTTCTTC. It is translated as CASSLVSNEQFF.

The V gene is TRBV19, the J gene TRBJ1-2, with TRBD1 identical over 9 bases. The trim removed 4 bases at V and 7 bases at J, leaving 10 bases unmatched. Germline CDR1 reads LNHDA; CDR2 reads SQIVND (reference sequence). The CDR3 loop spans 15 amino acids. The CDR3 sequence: CASSRAGQGDGGYTF. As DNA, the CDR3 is TGTGCCAGTAGTAGGGCGGGACAGGGCGACGGTGGCTACACCTTC.

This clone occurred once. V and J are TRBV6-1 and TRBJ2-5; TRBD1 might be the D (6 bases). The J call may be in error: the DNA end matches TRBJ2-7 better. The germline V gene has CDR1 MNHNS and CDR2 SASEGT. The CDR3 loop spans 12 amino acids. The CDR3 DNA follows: TGTGCCAGCACCAAGGGGGTAGGCGAGCAGTACTTC. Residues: CASTKGVGEQYF.